One sample yielded the 28 T cell receptor beta chains listed below, sequenced in a study of shared clonotypes between healthy human individuals. Naive CD8 populations comprised CD45RO-negative cells positively selected for CCR7, excluding terminally differentiated effector memory CD45RA+ cells. Profiling relied on immunoSEQ multiplex PCR, and the TCRdb table lists in-frame clones only, not all of them. The sample yields hundreds of thousands of clones, 85% to 95% seen once. Sample: naive CD8+ T cells sorted from blood. The receptors come from a woman in her 30s in good health.

The rearrangement links TRBV11-3 to TRBJ2-1; unclear D gene. In germline, CDR1 is SGHNT, CDR2 YENEEA. The CDR3 has 14 amino acids. Trimming removed 3 bases at V and 3 bases at J, with 9 bases between. The chain's CDR3 is CASSFNVNYNEQFF. The DNA of the CDR3 is TGTGCCAGCAGCTTTAACGTAAACTACAATGAGCAGTTCTTC.

For this clone: Here the CDR3 omits its conserved ending phenylalanine or tryptophan, so a read error is the likely source. The limits of the CDR3 on the DNA are not certain, so only TCRdb's listed CDR3 is given. This chain uses TRBV19 with TRBJ2-7; the DNA was not used to check the table's D call, TRBD1. The CDR3 has 12 residues if both end residues are counted. The V gene's germline CDR1 is LNHDA and CDR2 SQIVND (reference sequence). Here the CDR3 reads CANPSPQDNFAN.

The chain carries TRBV27 and TRBJ2-7; D is undetermined. Per the germline V gene, CDR1 is MNHEY and CDR2 is SMNVEV (reference sequence). V lost 6 bases and J lost 6, with 12 bases in between. This CDR3 has 12 residues. The CDR3, as DNA: TGTGCCAGCAGCCAAGGACGTACCGAGCAGTACTTC. This codes for CASSQGRTEQYF.

Turning to this clone: As the CDR3 is not closed by the conserved phenylalanine or tryptophan, this likely results from a read error. It is unclear where the CDR3 begins or ends on the DNA, so no DNA is shown, and the CDR3 is as TCRdb lists it. J is TRBJ1-1 and V is TRBV5-6. Looked up from germline, CDR1 is SGHDT and CDR2 is YYEEEE. Termini included, the CDR3 measures 11 amino acids. This chain's CDR3 is CASSLGQNREL.

The chain is built from TRBV29-1 and TRBJ1-2, with D unresolved. Germline-derived CDR1 and CDR2 are SQVTM and ANQGSEA. CDR3 length: 14 amino acids. Trimming stripped 0 bases from V and 1 base from J, with 9 bases between. CDR3 amino acids: CSVEDPRGNYGYTF. CDR3 DNA sequence: TGCAGCGTTGAAGATCCCCGGGGTAACTATGGCTACACCTTC. Based on the CDR3 plus reference TRBV29-1 and TRBJ1-2, the full variable domain is SAVISQKPSRDICQRGTSLTIQCQVDSQVTMMFWYRQQPGQSLTLIATANQGSEATYESGFVIDKFPISRPNLTFSTLTVSNMSPEDSSIYLCSVEDPRGNYGYTFGSGTRLTVV.

This rearrangement joins TRBV15 to TRBJ2-2; D gene unclear. The germline V gene encodes CDR1 LNHNV and CDR2 YYDKDF (reference sequence). This CDR3 comprises 15 residues. V gave up 4 bases and J gave up 4 bases, with 13 bases separating them. CDR3 sequence (DNA): TGTGCCACCAGCAAAGAGGAGTGGGCCACCGGGGAGCTGTTTTTT. Its translation: CATSKEEWATGELFF.

The J gene is TRBJ2-7, the V gene TRBV25-1, with TRBD2 matching over 14 bases. V shed 1 base, J shed 6 bases, and the junction held 5 bases outside the gene matches. This CDR3 comprises 16 residues. Germline-derived CDR1 and CDR2 are MGHDK and SYGVNS. CDR3 DNA sequence: TGTGCCAGCAGTGAATGGGGGACTAGCGGGAGTGCCGAGCAGTACTTC. Its translation is CASSEWGTSGSAEQYF.

The chain employs TRBV28 and TRBJ2-7; possible D gene TRBD2, 5 bases. The length of the CDR3 is 15 residues. Trimming stripped 3 bases from V and 0 bases from J, with 12 bases between. Looked up from germline, CDR1 is MDHEN and CDR2 is SYDVKM. The CDR3 reads CASSLRGSVSYEQYF. The CDR3 region has the DNA TGTGCCAGCAGTTTGCGAGGGAGCGTCTCCTACGAGCAGTACTTC.

The chain links TRBV19 to TRBJ2-2, with TRBD1 as a possible D gene (6 bases). CDR1 and CDR2 from the germline V gene are LNHDA and SQIVND (reference sequence). The V gene lost 5 bases and the J gene lost 1 base, with 11 bases spanning the gap. This CDR3 spans 15 amino acids. CDR3 in amino acids: CASSGRGQNTGELFF. CDR3 sequence (DNA): TGTGCCAGTAGTGGTCGGGGACAGAACACCGGGGAGCTGTTTTTT.

V gene TRBV28 combines with J gene TRBJ2-7, with D possibly matching TRBD2 (6 bases). Trimming pared 6 bases from V and 0 bases from J, leaving 12 bases between. Germline V gene data show CDR1 as MDHEN and CDR2 as SYDVKM. The CDR3 length is 14 residues. CDR3 loop: CASSGLTNSYEQYF. CDR3 bases: TGTGCCAGCAGCGGACTAACTAACTCCTACGAGCAGTACTTC. The full variable domain, rest sourced from reference TRBV28 and TRBJ2-7, is DVKVTQSSRYLVKRTGEKVFLECVQDMDHENMFWYRQDPGLGLRLIYFSYDVKMKEKGDIPEGYSVSREKKERFSLILESASTNQTSMYLCASSGLTNSYEQYFGPGTRLTVT.

The CDR3 loop reads CASSLSVATQETQYF. CDR3 nucleotide sequence: TGTGCCAGCAGTTTATCGGTAGCCACTCAAGAGACCCAGTACTTC. This chain links TRBV27 with TRBJ2-5; no firm D call. Between the trimmed V and J ends, which lost 0 bases and 2 bases, there was a span of 10 bases. Germline CDR1 and CDR2: MNHEY and SMNVEV (reference sequence). The CDR3 length is 15 residues.

V and J are TRBV11-2 and TRBJ1-1, with TRBD1 as a possible D gene (5 bases). The CDR3 covers 14 residues. In germline, CDR1 is SGHAT, CDR2 FQNNGV. V dropped 3 bases and J dropped 3 bases, with 11 bases sitting between them. The CDR3 region is CASSLGPRDTEAFF. The CDR3, as DNA: TGTGCCAGCAGCTTGGGACCAAGGGACACTGAAGCTTTCTTT. The full variable domain, completed using reference TRBV11-2 and TRBJ1-1, is EAGVAQSPRYKIIEKRQSVAFWCNPISGHATLYWYQQILGQGPKLLIQFQNNGVVDDSQLPKDRFSAERLKGVDSTLKIQPAKLEDSAVYLCASSLGPRDTEAFFGQGTRLTVV.

This clone appeared a few times. V is TRBV19 and J is TRBJ1-5; D is unresolved. CDR3 length: 14 residues. The germline V gene encodes CDR1 LNHDA and CDR2 SQIVND (reference sequence). The V end was cut by 5 bases, the J end by 3 bases, with 11 bases between. CDR3 region: CASSSTPFNQPQHF. DNA of the CDR3: TGTGCCAGTAGTTCTACACCATTCAATCAGCCCCAGCATTTT.

The J gene is TRBJ2-7, the V gene TRBV9, with 11 nucleotides matching TRBD1. Germline CDR1 is SGDLS and CDR2 is YYNGEE. The CDR3 is made up of 14 amino acids. V dropped 4 bases and J dropped 7; count of bases not matched to a gene: 7. The CDR3, as DNA: TGTGCCAGCAGCTTCGGACAGGGGGCGGTAGAGCAGTACTTC. The encoded protein is CASSFGQGAVEQYF.

The chain carries TRBV29-1 and TRBJ2-5; D tentatively reads TRBD1 or TRBD2 (6 bases each). Trimming pared 4 bases from V and 2 bases from J, leaving 14 bases between. The CDR3 totals 14 residues. Germline loops: CDR1 SQVTM, CDR2 ANQGSEA. The DNA of the CDR3 is TGCAGCGTTGTCGGGGGCAGGCGGCAAGAGACCCAGTACTTC. It translates to CSVVGGRRQETQYF.

J is TRBJ1-1 and V is TRBV10-3, with TRBD1 matching over 7 bases. The CDR3 is made up of 15 amino acids. J was trimmed by 1 base and V by 4 bases; bases with no gene match: 6. CDR1 is ENHRY and CDR2 is SYGVKD in the germline V gene. CDR3 loop: CAISGQGSENTEAFF. The CDR3 nucleotides read TGTGCCATCAGTGGACAGGGTTCGGAGAACACTGAAGCTTTCTTT.

The chain carries TRBV15 and TRBJ2-5, with 9 positions matching TRBD1. The J call is doubtful: the DNA matches TRBJ2-7 better. Germline V CDR1 and CDR2: LNHNV, YYDKDF (reference sequence). The CDR3 is 14 amino acids. Here the CDR3 DNA reads TGTGCCACCGGCTCGGGACAGGGATCGTACGAGCAGTACTTC. Residues: CATGSGQGSYEQYF.

This clone appeared a single time. The chain links TRBV7-9 to TRBJ1-4; 9 bases agree with TRBD1. V lost 10 bases, J lost 7 bases, and 10 bases stayed unmatched. CDR3 length: 14 residues. CDR1 is SEHNR and CDR2 is FQNEAQ in the germline V gene (reference sequence). Here the CDR3 reads CAIPGDREIEKLFF. Here the CDR3 DNA reads TGTGCCATCCCGGGGGACAGGGAAATTGAAAAACTGTTTTTT.

The CDR3 DNA reads as TGTGCCAGCAGCTTAGATCTTAGGTCACAGGCCTCCTACGAGCAGTACTTC. Its translation: CASSLDLRSQASYEQYF. The rearrangement joins TRBV11-2 to TRBJ2-7, with D tentatively TRBD1 (5 bases). V was pared by 0 bases and J by 0 bases, with 15 bases between. The germline CDR1 and CDR2 sequences are SGHAT and FQNNGV. The CDR3 contains 17 residues. The variable domain in full, completed from reference TRBV11-2 and TRBJ2-7, reads EAGVAQSPRYKIIEKRQSVAFWCNPISGHATLYWYQQILGQGPKLLIQFQNNGVVDDSQLPKDRFSAERLKGVDSTLKIQPAKLEDSAVYLCASSLDLRSQASYEQYFGPGTRLTVT.

This chain joins TRBV7-9 and TRBJ2-7, with 14 bases lining up with TRBD2. Per germline, CDR1 SEHNR and CDR2 FQNEAQ (reference sequence). After removal of 5 bases from V and 12 bases from J, the junction contained 9 bases not matched to a gene. This CDR3 contains 14 residues. As DNA, the CDR3 is TGTGCCAGCAGCCCGGGGACTAGCGGGAGTCACTGGTACTTC. This codes for CASSPGTSGSHWYF. Full variable domain (remainder filled in from reference TRBV7-9 and TRBJ2-7): DTGVSQNPRHKITKRGQNVTFRCDPISEHNRLYWYRQTLGQGPEFLTYFQNEAQLEKSRLLSDRFSAERPKGSFSTLEIQRTEQGDSAMYLCASSPGTSGSHWYFGPGTRLTVT.

This clone has only one observation. This chain connects TRBV5-1 to TRBJ2-7; 10 nucleotides line up with TRBD1. Germline lookup yields CDR1 SGHRS and CDR2 YFSETQ. This CDR3 region has 13 residues. Trimming removed 6 bases from V and 1 base from J; junction bases left unmatched: 1. This chain's CDR3 is CASMDRGSYEQYF. CDR3 in DNA: TGCGCCAGCATGGACAGGGGGTCCTACGAGCAGTACTTC.

V and J are TRBV27 and TRBJ2-6; D not certain. The germline V gene has CDR1 MNHEY and CDR2 SMNVEV (reference sequence). V was pared by 8 bases and J by 0 bases, with 8 bases between. There are 14 residues in the CDR3. In nucleotides, the CDR3 is TGTGCCAGCTCGCACGGCTCTGGGGCCAACGTCCTGACTTTC. Translating gives CASSHGSGANVLTF.

The V gene is TRBV25-1, the J gene TRBJ2-1, with 7 bases aligning to TRBD2. Germline trimming cut 8 bases from V and 6 bases from J; bases unmatched to any gene: 10. The CDR3 consists of 14 residues. Germline V gene lookup returns CDR1 MGHDK and CDR2 SYGVNS. DNA for the CDR3: TGTGCCAGCGGGAGGGTGGGAGAACTCAATGAGCAGTTCTTC. It translates to CASGRVGELNEQFF. The complete variable domain, with remaining parts taken from reference TRBV25-1 and TRBJ2-1, reads EADIYQTPRYLVIGTGKKITLECSQTMGHDKMYWYQQDPGMELHLIHYSYGVNSTEKGDLSSESTVSRIRTEHFPLTLESARPSHTSQYLCASGRVGELNEQFFGPGTRLTVL.

The J gene is TRBJ2-7, the V gene TRBV28, with TRBD2 matching 10 bases. The germline V gene has CDR1 MDHEN and CDR2 SYDVKM. Losses at the gene ends were 5 bases for V and 6 bases for J; bases not matched to a gene: 10. The length of the CDR3 is 15 residues. CDR3 sequence (DNA): TGTGCCAGCAGTCCGGGACTAGCGAAGAGTCCCGAGCAGTACTTC. This translates into CASSPGLAKSPEQYF.

The chain employs TRBV5-5 and TRBJ2-1; D is undetermined. CDR1 and CDR2 (germline): SGHKS, YYEKEE (reference sequence). This CDR3 region has 14 residues. Deletions cut 2 bases from V and 2 bases from J, with 8 bases between. The CDR3 spells CASSFDWTYNEQFF. In DNA form, the CDR3 reads TGTGCCAGCAGCTTTGACTGGACCTACAATGAGCAGTTCTTC.

This chain connects TRBV5-1 to TRBJ2-2, with 7 positions matching TRBD1. Germline CDR1 reads SGHRS; CDR2 reads YFSETQ. CDR3 length: 16 amino acids. J lost 5 bases, V lost 0 bases, and 7 bases had no gene match. CDR3 nucleotides: TGCGCCAGCAGCTTGGGTGACAGGGTTCGAACCGGGGAGCTGTTTTTT. Translation gives CASSLGDRVRTGELFF.

This chain connects TRBV5-4 to TRBJ2-1, with D tentatively TRBD2 (7 bases). Germline V lookup: CDR1 SGHNT, CDR2 YYREEE (reference sequence). This CDR3 spans 16 amino acids. With 0 bases removed from V and 2 bases from J, the gap between germline ends came to 12 bases. The CDR3 coding sequence is TGTGCCAGCAGCTTGGGGGGGGGCAGCCCCTACAATGAGCAGTTCTTC. Amino acid sequence: CASSLGGGSPYNEQFF.

CDR3 residues: CASSLRGDEKLFF. CDR3 bases: TGTGCCAGCAGCTTGCGGGGGGATGAAAAACTGTTTTTT. This sequence joins TRBV7-6 and TRBJ1-4; D perhaps matches TRBD1 (5 bases). V lost 3 bases to trimming and J lost 6 bases, with 8 bases between them. This CDR3 has 13 residues. Germline values: CDR1 SGHVS, CDR2 FNYEAQ.